This T cell receptor (beta chain) was retrieved from a study of T-cell reconstitution after alpha-beta-depleted transplantation in children. V shed 4 bases and J shed 3 bases, with 8 bases lying between them. This CDR3 is built from 13 residues. CDR1 and CDR2 (germline): ENHRY, SYGVKD. A TCRbeta library incorporating unique molecular identifiers was prepared. MiXCR, run by TCRdb on the PCR reads, gives a single entry per CDR3 protein. This sample yields hundreds of thousands of distinct CDR3 sequences, of which roughly 14% are seen a single time; 0.79% belongs to the top ten. Findings and caveats of the study: At the one-year point after transplant, T-cell counts and TCRbeta diversity were found to come mostly from T cells that had been newly produced. Several hundred rapidly expanded clones from non-depleted graft cells reportedly supplied alpha-beta T cells about two months post-transplant.

This clonotype was observed many times. Its specificity is not known. This clonotype was obtained from a girl aged 2 to 9 with congenital amegakaryocytic thrombocytopenia, due to receive a stem cell transplant. V and J are TRBV10-3 and TRBJ2-3; D is perhaps TRBD2 (5 bases). This specimen consisted of PBMCs, obtained before TCRalphabeta/CD19-depleted stem cell transplant. The CDR3 reads CAISVRATDTQYF. CDR3 in DNA: TGTGCCATCAGTGTGCGGGCGACAGATACGCAGTATTTT.